Below are 3 T cell receptor beta chains sequenced from a single sample in a study of blood T cells in healthy people across ages. A second PCR, run for about 7 to 11 cycles, used a sample-barcoded 5' primer plus a J-beta primer mix. Each CDR3 protein gets one entry after TCRdb re-called the 5' RACE reads with MiXCR. Counted here are around 990,000 distinct CDR3 sequences, roughly a quarter occurring once; the ten biggest clones make up about 0.72%. Another study also made use of these data, one on T cells of mothers and their children.

The sample taken for sequencing was blood. These receptors all come from a girl aged 2 to 10 in good health.

V is TRBV5-1 and J is TRBJ2-5; 11 bases fit TRBD1. V lost 3 bases, J lost 3 bases, and 4 bases stayed unmatched. CDR3 length: 15 residues. Germline loops: CDR1 SGHRS, CDR2 YFSETQ. CDR3 in DNA: TGCGCCAGCAGCTCGTCGGGACAGGGGGAAGAGACCCAGTACTTC. Residues: CASSSSGQGEETQYF.

This sequence joins TRBV29-1 and TRBJ2-2; TRBD2 aligns across 11 bases. Germline V gene data show CDR1 as SQVTM and CDR2 as ANQGSEA. The V and J ends lost 5 bases and 8 bases, in that order; junction bases with no gene match: 13. The CDR3 covers 16 residues. The CDR3 sequence: CSVQGPGLAVRGELFF. The CDR3 DNA is TGCAGCGTTCAAGGGCCGGGACTAGCGGTTCGGGGGGAGCTGTTTTTT.

V and J are TRBV5-1 and TRBJ2-7; the match to TRBD2 covers 7 bases. The V and J ends lost 4 bases and 2 bases, in that order; junction bases with no gene match: 6. This CDR3 is built from 14 residues. Germline V gene sequence: CDR1 SGHRS, CDR2 YFSETQ. CDR3 amino acids: CASSVSGAPYEQYF. The CDR3 nucleotides are TGCGCCAGCAGCGTAAGCGGGGCACCCTACGAGCAGTACTTC.